These 9 T cell receptor beta chains share one sample of origin, sequenced in a study of OX40 agonist ivuxolimab in advanced cancers. Some clones are missing from TCRdb's copy, which holds only in-frame ones; the method was immunoSEQ multiplex PCR. The sample carries about 20,000 clones, over 60% recorded once. This material consisted of CD4+ or CD8+ T cells sorted from blood, taken in a trial of the OX40 agonist ivuxolimab. All receptors come from an adult with an advanced solid tumor such as melanoma, head and neck, liver or kidney cancer.

This clone is termed medium-sized (0.01 to 0.1%). This sequence joins TRBV5-6 and TRBJ1-5, with D hard to call. V gave up 2 bases and J gave up 4 bases, with 10 bases separating them. This CDR3 spans 14 amino acids. CDR1 and CDR2 from the germline V gene are SGHDT and YYEEEE. The CDR3 spells CASSFTGGNQPQHF. The CDR3 DNA follows: TGTGCCAGCAGCTTCACGGGAGGGAATCAGCCCCAGCATTTT.

CDR3 nucleotides: TGTGCCAGCAGCGTAGGAGCACCCCAAGAGCAGTTCTTC. This codes for CASSVGAPQEQFF. The chain couples TRBV9 to TRBJ2-1; D call uncertain. The CDR3 runs 13 residues. The V end was cut by 0 bases, the J end by 10 bases, with 11 bases between. Germline-derived CDR1 and CDR2 are SGDLS and YYNGEE.

This clone was picked up a small number of times. The chain links TRBV10-3 to TRBJ2-7; TRBD1 might be the D (5 bases). Trimming took 7 bases from V and 10 from J, leaving 23 bases between them. The length of the CDR3 is 14 residues. The V gene's germline CDR1 is ENHRY and CDR2 SYGVKD. The CDR3 nucleotides are TGTGCCATCACCCCTTCTGACAGTAACTACGCACAGTACTTC. It yields the protein CAITPSDSNYAQYF.

This clone was seen a handful of times. This chain connects TRBV4-1 to TRBJ1-2; TRBD1 aligns across 9 bases. Unmatched junction bases numbered 1, after V lost 2 bases and J lost 6 bases. Germline V gene sequence: CDR1 MGHRA, CDR2 YSYEKL. The CDR3 totals 13 residues. The CDR3, as DNA: TGCGCCAGCAGCCAATGGACAGGGGATGGCTACACCTTC. Translating gives CASSQWTGDGYTF.

V usage is TRBV27 and J usage is TRBJ1-4, with 8 bases lining up with TRBD1. V shed 5 bases and J 8 bases; nucleotides not matched to a gene: 7. Germline CDR1 and CDR2: MNHEY and SMNVEV (reference sequence). The CDR3 has 14 residues. CDR3 sequence: CASSVRTGREKLFF. The DNA for the CDR3 is TGTGCCAGCAGTGTTAGGACAGGGCGAGAAAAACTGTTTTTT. Full variable domain (rest looked up from reference TRBV27 and TRBJ1-4): EAQVTQNPRYLITVTGKKLTVTCSQNMNHEYMSWYRQDPGLGLRQIYYSMNVEVTDKGDVPEGYKVSRKEKRNFPLILESPSPNQTSLYFCASSVRTGREKLFFGSGTQLSVL.

Only one count was recorded for this clone. The gene calls are TRBV11-2 and TRBJ2-1; 15 nucleotides line up with TRBD2. Germline lookup yields CDR1 SGHAT and CDR2 FQNNGV. There are 17 residues in the CDR3. Trimming took 4 bases from V and 3 from J; bases not matched to a gene: 4. The CDR3 loop is CASSSGLAGGFYNEQFF. The CDR3 nucleotides read TGTGCCAGCAGCTCGGGACTAGCGGGGGGTTTCTACAATGAGCAGTTCTTC.

This clone is classed as medium-sized. The V and J genes are TRBV7-9 and TRBJ1-4; TRBD1 matches 7 bases. The V gene's germline CDR1 is SEHNR and CDR2 FQNEAQ (reference sequence). V gave up 4 bases and J gave up 3 bases; unmatched junction bases: 2. CDR3 length: 14 amino acids. In DNA, the CDR3 is TGTGCCAGCAGCTCCGGGACAGCTAATGAAAAACTGTTTTTT. Translated, it gives CASSSGTANEKLFF.

This clone was counted a single time. This sequence joins TRBV4-3 and TRBJ2-7; 9 nucleotides agree with TRBD2. Germline trimming cut 5 bases from V and 2 bases from J; bases unmatched to any gene: 4. This CDR3 spans 14 amino acids. Per germline, CDR1 LGHNA and CDR2 YSLEER. CDR3 region: CASSEGLAAYEQYF. CDR3 nucleotide sequence: TGCGCCAGCAGCGAGGGACTAGCAGCCTACGAGCAGTACTTC.

The chain carries TRBV2 and TRBJ2-1; 9 bases agree with TRBD2. The CDR3 sequence is 15 residues long. From germline, CDR1 is SNHLY and CDR2 FYNNEI. The junction had 2 bases not matched to a gene; V was cut back by 5 bases and J by 0 bases. The CDR3 DNA reads as TGTGCCAGCAGTCCGGGACTAGCCTCCTACAATGAGCAGTTCTTC. Amino acid sequence: CASSPGLASYNEQFF.